The 10 T cell receptor beta chains below were found in one sample sequenced in a study of neurological immune-mediated disorders. Documented time point: longitudinal time-point 1 (baseline). TCRdb passed the 5' RACE reads through MiXCR, listing each CDR3 protein once. The sample lists some 54,000 distinct CDR3 sequences, around 10% occurring once. Sequences were obtained from PBMCs. These receptors were collected from a male donor with HTLV-1-associated myelopathy (HAM/TSP).

The sample holds many counts of this clonotype. The chain combines TRBV12-3 or TRBV12-4 with TRBJ2-7; D uncertain. Trimming pared 3 bases from V and 3 bases from J, leaving 6 bases between. The CDR3 has 12 residues. CDR3 residues: CASSFFGYEQYF. The CDR3 bases are TGTGCCAGCAGTTTTTTTGGCTACGAGCAGTACTTC.

This clonotype was seen repeatedly, ten times or more. This chain uses TRBV20-1 with TRBJ2-2, with 10 bases lining up with TRBD1. The CDR3 runs to 14 residues. Germline V gives CDR1 DFQATT, CDR2 SNEGSKA (reference sequence). V lost 6 bases and J lost 4; bases outside the gene matches: 5. The chain's CDR3 is CSALTGGGTGELFF. In DNA form, the CDR3 reads TGCAGTGCCCTGACAGGGGGCGGCACCGGGGAGCTGTTTTTT.

This clonotype was picked up many times. The chain links TRBV7-2 to TRBJ2-4; weak D call: TRBD2 (5 bases). This CDR3 comprises 14 residues. Germline values: CDR1 SGHTA, CDR2 FQGNSA. Between the trimmed V and J ends, which lost 5 bases and 9 bases, there was a span of 17 bases. The CDR3 sequence: CASSPTRTSVIQYF. DNA for the CDR3: TGTGCCAGCAGCCCAACGAGGACTTCGGTCATTCAGTACTTC.

To note about this clonotype: A much larger clone differs by one base, so this may be a read error. The gene calls are TRBV6-2 or TRBV6-3 and TRBJ1-5; D is undetermined. The CDR3 spans 14 residues. Germline-derived CDR1 and CDR2 are MNHEY and SVGEGT. CDR3 residues: CVSSFGRPGQPQHF. For the CDR3, the DNA is TGTGTCAGCAGTTTTGGTCGCCCCGGCCAGCCCCAGCATTTT.

This clonotype was counted at least ten times. V is TRBV6-5 and J is TRBJ1-3; D might be TRBD1 (5 bases). The CDR3 sequence is 15 residues long. Germline V lookup: CDR1 MNHEY, CDR2 SVGAGI. V was pared by 6 bases and J by 0 bases, with 12 bases between. The CDR3 sequence is CASSGTAHSGNTIYF. The CDR3 coding sequence is TGTGCCAGCAGCGGGACGGCCCACTCTGGAAACACCATATATTTT.

This clonotype was seen repeatedly, ten times or more. The rearrangement links TRBV7-6 to TRBJ1-1; D is unclear. Germline V lookup: CDR1 SGHVS, CDR2 FNYEAQ. V dropped 2 bases and J dropped 0 bases, with 4 bases sitting between them. The CDR3 sequence is 13 residues long. The CDR3 sequence: CASSLQVNTEAFF. The CDR3 DNA follows: TGTGCCAGCAGCTTACAGGTGAACACTGAAGCTTTCTTT.

Many counts were recorded for this clonotype. V gene TRBV20-1 combines with J gene TRBJ2-1; TRBD2 matches 12 bases. Germline values: CDR1 DFQATT, CDR2 SNEGSKA (reference sequence). V gave up 3 bases and J gave up 0 bases; unmatched junction bases: 6. CDR3 size: 17 residues. CDR3 in amino acids: CSASWLAGGSSYNEQFF. The CDR3 nucleotides are TGCAGTGCTAGTTGGCTAGCGGGGGGGAGCTCCTACAATGAGCAGTTCTTC.

This clonotype was detected only a few times. This may come from a read error, since a much larger clone is one base off. This chain uses TRBV7-9 with TRBJ2-5; tentative D call: TRBD1 (6 bases). CDR1 is SEHNR and CDR2 is FQNEAQ in the germline V gene (reference sequence). CDR3 length: 17 amino acids. Here the CDR3 DNA reads TGTGCCAACAGCCCACTCGGGGTGGGGGCTAACCAAGAGACCCAGTACTTC. Amino acids: CANSPLGVGANQETQYF.

This clonotype has ten or more counts. The chain is built from TRBV5-1 and TRBJ2-2; D gene uncertain. Germline V CDR1 and CDR2: SGHRS, YFSETQ. Trimming stripped 0 bases from V and 3 bases from J, with 6 bases between. There are 14 residues in the CDR3. The CDR3 sequence: CASSLGAYTGELFF. CDR3 DNA: TGCGCCAGCAGCTTGGGGGCCTACACCGGGGAGCTGTTTTTT.

In this sample, this clonotype turned up once. One end of the junction fails to match germline, which may point to a read error. The genes are TRBV5-6 and TRBJ2-7; TRBD2 is a possible D gene (5 bases). The CDR3 contains 14 residues. CDR1 and CDR2 from the germline V gene are SGHDT and YYEEEE. The CDR3 protein is CASSIGDSSYEQYF. CDR3 sequence (DNA): TGTGCAAGCAGCATCGGGGATAGCTCCTACGAGCAGTACTTC.